These 17 T cell receptor beta chains were all obtained from the same sample, sequenced in a study of T cells in Graves' hyperthyroidism and ophthalmopathy. TCR beta CDR3 regions were amplified from RNA transcripts. The HTBI primer set served for first-round RT-PCR of the TCR CDR3. MiXCR, applied by TCRdb to the multiplex PCR reads, yields one record per CDR3 protein. The repertoire holds about 720,000 distinct CDR3 sequences, with around 20% as singletons. Specimen: blood. The receptors were sampled from a woman between 50 and 59 years old with Graves' hyperthyroidism that later progressed to Graves' ophthalmopathy.

This clonotype was recorded a few times. The chain uses TRBV7-8 and TRBJ1-2; D unresolved. This CDR3 spans 12 amino acids. Per the germline V gene, CDR1 is SGHVS and CDR2 is FQNEAQ. The V end lost 3 bases, the J end lost 6 bases, and 8 bases lay between the germline ends. CDR3 coding DNA: TGTGCCAGCAGCTTCGGCAAGCATGGCTACACCTTC. Protein product: CASSFGKHGYTF.

The sample holds many counts of this clonotype. The chain recombines TRBV7-2 with TRBJ1-5, with 7 nucleotides matching TRBD1. After removal of 4 bases from V and 2 bases from J, the junction contained 8 bases not matched to a gene. The V gene's germline CDR1 is SGHTA and CDR2 FQGNSA. The CDR3 spans 16 residues. For the CDR3, the DNA is TGTGCCAGCAGCTCACGGACAGGACTTGGCAATCAGCCCCAGCATTTT. This sequence encodes CASSSRTGLGNQPQHF. The full variable domain, rest sourced from reference TRBV7-2 and TRBJ1-5, is GAGVSQSPSNKVTEKGKDVELRCDPISGHTALYWYRQSLGQGLEFLIYFQGNSAPDKSGLPSDRFSAERTGGSVSTLTIQRTQQEDSAVYLCASSSRTGLGNQPQHFGDGTRLSIL.

About this clonotype: At one of its ends the junction is not consistent with the germline gene, which may arise from a read error. The chain employs TRBV6-1 and TRBJ2-7; 11 bases match TRBD1. CDR1 and CDR2 from the germline V gene are MNHNS and SASEGT. This CDR3 comprises 15 residues. The CDR3 loop is CASSQGTGGSYELYF. CDR3 nucleotide sequence: TGTGCCAGCAGTCAAGGGACAGGGGGATCCTACGAGCTGTACTTC.

This clonotype was picked up many times. The gene calls are TRBV5-1 and TRBJ2-3; tentative D call: TRBD2 (6 bases). Germline V lookup: CDR1 SGHRS, CDR2 YFSETQ. This CDR3 is built from 14 residues. V lost 4 bases, J lost 2 bases, and 11 bases lay in between. CDR3 coding DNA: TGCGCCAGCAGCGTAGGGACTGCCACAGATACGCAGTATTTT. This codes for CASSVGTATDTQYF. The variable domain in full, with the rest retrieved from reference TRBV5-1 and TRBJ2-3, is KAGVTQTPRYLIKTRGQQVTLSCSPISGHRSVSWYQQTPGQGLQFLFEYFSETQRNKGNFPGRFSGRQFSNSRSEMNVSTLELGDSALYLCASSVGTATDTQYFGPGTRLTVL.

This clonotype was seen many times. The chain combines TRBV11-3 with TRBJ2-7; tentatively, D is TRBD1 (6 bases). The germline V gene has CDR1 SGHNT and CDR2 YENEEA. The CDR3 runs 14 residues. Trimming cost V 9 bases and J 5 bases, with 20 bases left between them. Here the CDR3 reads CARSSLGTCDEQYF. CDR3 DNA sequence: TGTGCCAGATCCTCACTCGGGACATGCGACGAGCAGTACTTC.

This clonotype showed up many times. J is TRBJ2-3 and V is TRBV2; D is unresolved. Germline V gives CDR1 SNHLY, CDR2 FYNNEI. CDR3 length equals 13 residues. V dropped 4 bases and J dropped 0 bases, with 5 bases sitting between them. The CDR3 reads CASSVESTDTQYF. DNA for the CDR3: TGTGCCAGCAGTGTCGAAAGCACAGATACGCAGTATTTT.

The sample holds a few counts of this clonotype. The V call is TRBV27, the J call TRBJ2-6; 7 nucleotides align to TRBD1. The germline V gene has CDR1 MNHEY and CDR2 SMNVEV (reference sequence). The CDR3 is 16 residues long. V gave up 6 bases and J gave up 2 bases; unmatched junction bases: 7. This chain's CDR3 is CASRGWQGAGANVLTF. CDR3 bases: TGTGCCAGCAGGGGATGGCAGGGGGCTGGGGCCAACGTCCTGACTTTC.

This clonotype occurred many times. The chain links TRBV12-3 or TRBV12-4 to TRBJ1-3; D might be TRBD1 (6 bases). The V end lost 3 bases, the J end lost 0 bases, and 15 bases lay between the germline ends. CDR3 length: 17 residues. The CDR3 spells CASSFGRGGSSGNTIYF. In nucleotides, the CDR3 is TGTGCCAGCAGTTTCGGCAGGGGAGGAAGCTCTGGAAACACCATATATTTT.

In its sample, this clonotype was seen many times. CDR3 nucleotides: TGCGCCAGCAGCCCTCCGGGACAGGGGGCCCGAGCTTTCTTT. Its protein product is CASSPPGQGARAFF. The chain is built from TRBV4-1 and TRBJ1-1, with 12 bases identical to TRBD1. From germline, CDR1 is MGHRA and CDR2 YSYEKL. After removal of 4 bases from V and 10 bases from J, the junction contained 7 bases not matched to a gene. This CDR3 has 14 residues.

This clonotype has more than one count but fewer than ten. The chain uses TRBV18 and TRBJ2-1; 10 nucleotides align to TRBD1. The CDR3 extends over 15 amino acids. CDR1 and CDR2 from the germline V gene are KGHSH and LQKENI. J lost 5 bases, V lost 5 bases, and 6 bases had no gene match. Written as DNA, the CDR3 is TGTGCCAGCTCATTCCCGGGACAGGGGAACAATGAGCAGTTCTTC. This sequence encodes CASSFPGQGNNEQFF.

The CDR3 sequence: CASLPASGTGHYTF. The CDR3 DNA reads as TGTGCCAGCCTTCCGGCAAGCGGGACAGGGCATTACACCTTC. V and J are TRBV6-1 and TRBJ1-2; 9 nucleotides align to TRBD1. The CDR3 extends over 14 amino acids. Per germline, CDR1 MNHNS and CDR2 SASEGT. Trimming cost V 8 bases and J 11 bases; bases outside gene matches: 15.

The chain joins TRBV3-1 to TRBJ1-3, with no clear D. CDR1 and CDR2 from the germline V gene are LGHDT and YNNKEL (reference sequence). The CDR3 length is 16 residues. The ends were cut back, 4 bases at V and 2 bases at J, with 15 bases in the middle. Here the CDR3 reads CASSPQLAGAGNTIYF. As DNA, the CDR3 is TGTGCCAGCAGCCCCCAACTCGCTGGGGCTGGAAACACCATATATTTT.

The V gene is TRBV18, the J gene TRBJ1-1, with a weak D call TRBD1 (6 bases). Germline CDR1 and CDR2: KGHSH and LQKENI. The CDR3 covers 15 residues. The V gene lost 1 base and the J gene lost 4 bases, with 13 bases spanning the gap. CDR3 loop: CASSPQSLGGTEAFF. CDR3 bases: TGTGCCAGCTCACCACAGTCTTTAGGGGGCACTGAAGCTTTCTTT.

This clonotype occurred a few times. The chain carries TRBV7-9 and TRBJ2-3, with D tentatively TRBD1 (5 bases). This CDR3 is built from 15 residues. The V gene lost 5 bases and the J gene lost 4 bases, with 16 bases spanning the gap. Germline CDR1 reads SEHNR; CDR2 reads FQNEAQ (reference sequence). The CDR3 loop is CASSPRSRVADTQYF. CDR3 bases: TGTGCCAGCAGCCCGCGGTCCAGGGTTGCAGATACGCAGTATTTT.

This chain uses TRBV30 with TRBJ2-1; D might be TRBD1 (6 bases). CDR1 is GTSNPN, CDR2 SVGIG, per germline (reference sequence). The CDR3 spans 14 residues. V gave up 0 bases and J gave up 6 bases, with 12 bases separating them. The CDR3 is CAWSVQAGVNEQFF. As DNA, the CDR3 is TGTGCCTGGAGTGTACAGGCAGGGGTCAATGAGCAGTTCTTC.

This clonotype was recorded many times. This sequence joins TRBV11-2 and TRBJ1-2, with 10 bases that match TRBD1. With 1 base clipped from V and 6 bases from J, the junction kept 8 bases outside the gene matches. This CDR3 has 16 amino acids. CDR1 SGHAT and CDR2 FQNNGV come from the germline V gene. The CDR3, as DNA: TGTGCCAGCAGCTTAGTTGGGACAGGGGAAGGGAATGGCTACACCTTC. Translated: CASSLVGTGEGNGYTF.

This clonotype was recorded many times. The chain links TRBV11-2 to TRBJ1-2; 8 positions match TRBD1. The V and J ends lost 0 bases and 7 bases, in that order; junction bases with no gene match: 7. The CDR3 is 15 amino acids. Per germline, CDR1 SGHAT and CDR2 FQNNGV. CDR3 DNA: TGTGCCAGCAGCTTAGAACCGACAGGGGTTTTTGGCTACACCTTC. As protein: CASSLEPTGVFGYTF.